Listed here are 5 T cell receptor beta chains from one sample, sequenced in a study of T cell clonality in common variable immunodeficiency. Assay used: immunoSEQ multiplex PCR; TCRdb lists only in-frame clones, some missing. This sample carries about 35,000 clones, none of them present only once. Sample: peripheral blood mononuclear cells. The receptors here all came from a person between 18 and 75 years old in good health.

In its sample, this clone was seen many times. The missing CDR3 end, 3 residues past where the read stops, is filled in from the germline J gene. The chain carries TRBV28 and TRBJ1-6; perhaps TRBD1 as D (5 bases). This CDR3 is built from 13 residues. The germline V gene encodes CDR1 MDHEN and CDR2 SYDVKM. This CDR3 is CASRRTGEMSLHF. CDR3 DNA, as far as it was read: TGTGCCAGCAGGAGAACGGGGGAAATGTCC.

This clone came up many times. The read is 3 residues too short to cover the CDR3 end, so that end is filled in from the germline J gene. The gene calls are TRBV14 and TRBJ1-2; 11 bases align to TRBD1. The CDR3 consists of 14 residues. The trim removed 2 bases at V and 6 bases at J, leaving 2 bases unmatched. Germline V gene lookup returns CDR1 SGHDN and CDR2 FVKESK. The CDR3 region is CASSQTGQGDGYTF. The CDR3 DNA, read in part, is TGTGCCAGCAGCCAAACGGGACAGGGGGATGGC.

For this clone: The DNA ends 3 residues before the CDR3 does, and the rest of the CDR3 is filled in from the germline J gene. The chain is built from TRBV7-6 and TRBJ2-2; 8 bases agree with TRBD1. Per the germline V gene, CDR1 is SGHVS and CDR2 is FNYEAQ. This CDR3 is built from 14 residues. The DNA read from the CDR3 is TGTGCCAGCAGCTTAGGGACAGGGAGCGAAAAG. Translated, it gives CASSLGTGSEK. The CDR3, in full, reads CASSLGTGSEKLFF. Full variable domain (remainder filled in from reference TRBV7-6 and TRBJ2-2): GAGVSQSPRYKVTKRGQDVALRCDPISGHVSLYWYRQALGQGPEFLTYFNYEAQQDKSGLPNDRFSAERPEGSISTLTIQRTEQRDSAMYRCASSLGTGSEKLFFGEGSRLTVL.

At least ten counts were recorded for this clone. Coverage ceases 3 residues before the CDR3 finishes, and the germline J gene fills in the end. The chain is built from TRBV10-1 and TRBJ2-3; 16 bases map to TRBD2. CDR1 WNHNN and CDR2 SYGVQD come from the germline V gene (reference sequence). The CDR3 covers 16 residues. J was trimmed by 3 bases and V by 4 bases; bases with no gene match: 1. Here the CDR3 reads CASSAGLAGGTDTQYF. Incomplete CDR3 DNA: TGCGCCAGCAGTGCGGGACTAGCGGGAGGGACAGATACG.

This clone appeared many times. With the read ending 3 residues before the CDR3 end, the germline J gene is used to fill in that end. The V call is TRBV5-4, the J call TRBJ2-7; D is uncertain. This CDR3 comprises 14 residues. CDR1 is SGHNT and CDR2 is YYREEE in the germline V gene (reference sequence). Trimming took off 0 bases at V and 3 bases at J, with 10 bases between the two ends. The covered CDR3 bases are TGTGCCAGCAGCTTGGCCGAAGCTGACTACGAG. It codes for CASSLAEADYE. The full CDR3 protein is CASSLAEADYEQYF.